A single sample is the source of the 7 T cell receptor beta chains below, sequenced in a study of T-cell reconstitution after alpha-beta-depleted transplantation in children. Preparation of the TCRbeta library used unique molecular identifiers. Using its own MiXCR run on the PCR reads, TCRdb lists one record per CDR3 protein. Found here are hundreds of thousands of distinct CDR3 sequences, roughly 7.7% of them singletons; the top ten hold approximately 6%. The starting material was PBMCs, mostly from graft donor cells, obtained 180 days after TCRalphabeta/CD19-depleted stem cell transplant. These receptors originate from a male patient aged 10 to 17 who had a stem cell transplant for acute lymphoblastic leukemia, so the T cells may come from the graft donor.

The chain links TRBV20-1 to TRBJ2-7; 12 bases are a match to TRBD2. The CDR3 totals 15 residues. V was clipped by 4 bases and J by 3 bases; unmatched bases: 7. Per the germline V gene, CDR1 is DFQATT and CDR2 is SNEGSKA (reference sequence). For the CDR3, the DNA is TGCAGTGCTATTCTAGCGGGAGGGCCTCACTACGAGCAGTACTTC. It specifies CSAILAGGPHYEQYF.

The V and J genes are TRBV5-6 and TRBJ2-1, with 7 bases that match TRBD2. Trimming removed 8 bases from V and 6 bases from J; junction bases left unmatched: 8. Germline V gene data show CDR1 as SGHDT and CDR2 as YYEEEE. The CDR3 extends over 13 amino acids. The CDR3 loop reads CARSLGTTNEQFF. CDR3 nucleotides: TGTGCCAGGAGCCTCGGGACTACCAATGAGCAGTTCTTC.

This clonotype was observed many times. This sequence joins TRBV12-3 or TRBV12-4 and TRBJ2-5, with 8 bases aligning to TRBD2. The CDR3 runs 17 residues. The trim removed 5 bases at V and 5 bases at J, leaving 16 bases unmatched. CDR3 DNA: TGTGCCAGCAGTGGCCTTGGTCGCGGGGGGACCATGGAGACCCAGTACTTC. Translating gives CASSGLGRGGTMETQYF.

Ten or more counts support this clonotype. The V call is TRBV20-1, the J call TRBJ1-1, with 9 bases fitting TRBD1. CDR3 length equals 12 residues. Germline V gene data show CDR1 as DFQATT and CDR2 as SNEGSKA (reference sequence). V trimming: 7 bases; J trimming: 6 bases; junction bases outside the gene matches: 6. DNA for the CDR3: TGCAGTGACGGGACAGGGAAAGCTGAAGCTTTCTTT. Encoded protein: CSDGTGKAEAFF.

This clonotype was recorded many times. The chain uses TRBV5-1 and TRBJ2-7; D is undetermined. This CDR3 has 14 amino acids. Germline CDR1 and CDR2: SGHRS and YFSETQ. The V end was cut by 0 bases, the J end by 0 bases, with 7 bases between. As DNA, the CDR3 is TGCGCCAGCAGCTTGGCCACGGACTCCTACGAGCAGTACTTC. It specifies CASSLATDSYEQYF.

This clonotype was observed many times. The rearrangement joins TRBV7-9 to TRBJ2-7; 9 nucleotides match TRBD2. This CDR3 spans 15 amino acids. Per germline, CDR1 SEHNR and CDR2 FQNEAQ (reference sequence). The ends lost 7 bases at V and 3 bases at J; junction bases unmatched: 10. CDR3 amino acids: CASTSRAGGHYEQYF. The CDR3 nucleotides are TGTGCCAGCACCTCCCGAGCGGGAGGACACTACGAGCAGTACTTC.

The table lists this clonotype with a few counts. CDR3 nucleotide sequence: TGTGCCAGCACTTTGTGGACTAGCGGGAGAAGTAACGGCACAGATACGCAGTATTTT. It codes for CASTLWTSGRSNGTDTQYF. The chain recombines TRBV2 with TRBJ2-3, with 13 bases identical to TRBD2. Germline CDR1 SNHLY, CDR2 FYNNEI. The CDR3 covers 19 residues. The ends lost 7 bases at V and 1 base at J; junction bases unmatched: 14.